This T cell receptor beta chain was profiled in a study of cytomegalovirus exposure and HLA in healthy donors. A multiplex PCR was run with 60 Vbeta primers and 13 Jbeta primers. This table comes from immunoSEQ multiplex PCR, and its TCRdb copy is limited to in-frame clones, with some not included. Among some 130,000 clones listed, roughly 9% were seen once. From germline, CDR1 is MNHNS and CDR2 SASEGT. This CDR3 region has 15 residues. V was cut by 5 bases and J by 2 bases, with 16 bases left in between. The TCR was taken from a woman between 40 and 50 years old in good health and CMV-seropositive. V is TRBV6-1 and J is TRBJ2-7; maybe TRBD1 (6 bases). Material for sequencing was PBMCs. In nucleotides, the CDR3 is TGTGCCAGCAGTTTTGAAACCGGGACACCCTACGAGCAGTACTTC. It codes for CASSFETGTPYEQYF.